The 14 T cell receptor beta chains below come from one sample, sequenced in a study of HIV-infected patients and healthy controls. No cell fractionation was done, so the repertoire covers all unsorted peripheral blood T cells. cDNA was made from around 0.45 ug RNA using alpha and beta constant primers. Alpha and beta chain libraries were made separately by chain-specific third strand synthesis with multiplexing indices. TCRdb analysed the 5' RACE reads with MiXCR anew, one entry per CDR3 protein. The data contain thousands of distinct CDR3 sequences, 5.8% of them seen just once; the ten biggest clones take up roughly 8%. The sequenced material came from blood. The receptors stem from an adult in good health.

This clonotype is termed medium-sized (0.01 to 0.1%). The chain couples TRBV4-2 to TRBJ2-5, with TRBD1 matching 8 bases. The CDR3 has 14 residues. The V segment lost 4 bases and the J segment 1 base; nucleotides outside the gene matches: 2. Germline V CDR1 and CDR2: LGHNA, YNFKEQ. CDR3: CASSLDRGQETQYF. The DNA of the CDR3 is TGTGCCAGCAGCCTAGACAGGGGCCAAGAGACCCAGTACTTC.

This clonotype is termed medium-sized. The chain is built from TRBV6-6 and TRBJ1-4; D possibly corresponds to TRBD1 (6 bases). Trimming pared 3 bases from V and 8 bases from J, leaving 16 bases between. From germline, CDR1 is MNHNY and CDR2 SVGAGI (reference sequence). This CDR3 is 15 amino acids long. CDR3 in amino acids: CASSYRGPGEEKLFF. The DNA for the CDR3 is TGTGCCAGCAGTTATCGGGGGCCCGGGGAAGAAAAACTGTTTTTT.

Relative to its sample, this clonotype is medium-sized. The J gene is TRBJ2-1, the V gene TRBV7-2; D gene unclear. The CDR3 is 13 amino acids. Trimming took off 5 bases at V and 5 bases at J, with 10 bases between the two ends. From germline, CDR1 is SGHTA and CDR2 FQGNSA. CDR3 residues: CASSPTHNNEQFF. CDR3 bases: TGTGCCAGCAGCCCTACTCATAACAATGAGCAGTTCTTC. Together with reference TRBV7-2 and TRBJ2-1, the CDR3 gives the full variable domain: GAGVSQSPSNKVTEKGKDVELRCDPISGHTALYWYRQSLGQGLEFLIYFQGNSAPDKSGLPSDRFSAERTGGSVSTLTIQRTQQEDSAVYLCASSPTHNNEQFFGPGTRLTVL.

Many counts were recorded for this clonotype. V usage is TRBV14 and J usage is TRBJ2-5; perhaps TRBD1 as D (6 bases). V lost 3 bases to trimming and J lost 2 bases, with 10 bases between them. Germline V gene lookup returns CDR1 SGHDN and CDR2 FVKESK. There are 14 residues in the CDR3. For the CDR3, the DNA is TGTGCCAGCAGCCACCAGACAGGTCAAGAGACCCAGTACTTC. It yields the protein CASSHQTGQETQYF.

V is TRBV28 and J is TRBJ1-4; D is ambiguous. V lost 2 bases, J lost 3 bases, and 13 bases lay in between. Germline V lookup: CDR1 MDHEN, CDR2 SYDVKM. The CDR3 contains 16 residues. The CDR3 here is CASSLNPLAANEKLFF. CDR3 in DNA: TGTGCCAGCAGTTTAAATCCCCTGGCGGCTAATGAAAAACTGTTTTTT.

This clonotype was recorded many times. The gene calls are TRBV15 and TRBJ2-1; no definite D call. V lost 1 base, J lost 0 bases, and 7 bases lay in between. CDR1 LNHNV and CDR2 YYDKDF come from the germline V gene (reference sequence). There are 15 residues in the CDR3. CDR3 nucleotides: TGTGCCACCAGCAGAGGGGTCGACTCCTACAATGAGCAGTTCTTC. Residues: CATSRGVDSYNEQFF.

By frequency in the sample, this clonotype is medium-sized (0.01 to 0.1%). The chain joins TRBV20-1 to TRBJ2-5; 7 nucleotides align to TRBD2. The length of the CDR3 is 12 residues. Per the germline V gene, CDR1 is DFQATT and CDR2 is SNEGSKA (reference sequence). J gave up 9 bases and V 3 bases, and 7 bases lay outside the gene matches. CDR3 sequence reads: CSARSGGRAQYF. The DNA for the CDR3 is TGCAGTGCTAGGTCGGGAGGTCGGGCCCAGTACTTC.

Within the sample, this clonotype is medium-sized (0.01 to 0.1%). This chain links TRBV6-2 or TRBV6-3 with TRBJ2-5; the D gene is possibly TRBD2 (5 bases). The germline V gene encodes CDR1 MNHEY and CDR2 SVGEGT. Between the trimmed V and J ends, which lost 2 bases and 0 bases, there was a span of 13 bases. This CDR3 spans 16 amino acids. This CDR3 is CASSYEGGGYQETQYF. The CDR3 DNA reads as TGTGCCAGCAGTTACGAAGGAGGAGGTTACCAAGAGACCCAGTACTTC.

This clonotype has a count of ten or more. J is TRBJ2-3 and V is TRBV19; D call uncertain. CDR1 is LNHDA and CDR2 is SQIVND in the germline V gene (reference sequence). This CDR3 is built from 16 residues. The V end lost 3 bases, the J end lost 1 base, and 14 bases lay between the germline ends. The CDR3 DNA reads as TGTGCCAGTAGTATCTCTTCGTATTACGGCACAGATACGCAGTATTTT. Residues: CASSISSYYGTDTQYF.

This clonotype was seen at least ten times. The chain joins TRBV13 to TRBJ1-5, with D perhaps TRBD1 (6 bases). The CDR3 has 15 residues. CDR1 and CDR2 from the germline V gene are PRHDT and FYEKMQ (reference sequence). Trimming stripped 0 bases from V and 3 bases from J, with 9 bases between. CDR3 region: CASSLGRQANQPQHF. The CDR3 DNA sequence: TGTGCCAGCAGCTTAGGCCGACAGGCCAATCAGCCCCAGCATTTT. Looking up the rest from reference TRBV13 and TRBJ1-5 gives the full variable domain: AAGVIQSPRHLIKEKRETATLKCYPIPRHDTVYWYQQGPGQDPQFLISFYEKMQSDKGSIPDRFSAQQFSDYHSELNMSSLELGDSALYFCASSLGRQANQPQHFGDGTRLSIL.

This clonotype is deemed medium-sized. CDR3 sequence (DNA): TGTGCCAGCAGCCCCGATTGGACAGCCAACAATGAGCAGTTCTTC. It encodes CASSPDWTANNEQFF. This chain connects TRBV11-2 to TRBJ2-1; perhaps TRBD1 as D (6 bases). The CDR3 has 15 residues. V lost 5 bases to trimming and J lost 5 bases, with 16 bases between them. CDR1 and CDR2 from the germline V gene are SGHAT and FQNNGV.

In its sample, this clonotype was seen many times. The rearrangement uses TRBV4-1 and TRBJ2-4; no definite D call. The V gene lost 0 bases and the J gene lost 1 base, with 13 bases spanning the gap. Per germline, CDR1 MGHRA and CDR2 YSYEKL. The CDR3 has 17 residues. The CDR3 protein is CASSQDQDGPAKNIQYF. The CDR3 bases are TGCGCCAGCAGCCAAGATCAGGACGGTCCTGCCAAAAACATTCAGTACTTC.

This clonotype was detected ten times or more. The J gene is TRBJ2-5, the V gene TRBV7-9; the match to TRBD2 covers 9 bases. Trimming took 1 base from V and 1 from J; bases not matched to a gene: 4. There are 16 residues in the CDR3. The germline V gene has CDR1 SEHNR and CDR2 FQNEAQ (reference sequence). The CDR3 reads CASSLVGLAPQETQYF. The CDR3 coding sequence is TGTGCCAGCAGCTTAGTGGGACTAGCTCCCCAAGAGACCCAGTACTTC.

This clonotype ranks as medium-sized. The chain combines TRBV12-3 or TRBV12-4 with TRBJ1-2; D gene unclear. This CDR3 comprises 12 residues. Trimming left V 4 bases short and J 7 bases short, with 10 bases between. The CDR3 loop is CASSSLESGYTF. The CDR3 DNA sequence: TGTGCCAGCAGTTCATTGGAAAGTGGCTACACCTTC.